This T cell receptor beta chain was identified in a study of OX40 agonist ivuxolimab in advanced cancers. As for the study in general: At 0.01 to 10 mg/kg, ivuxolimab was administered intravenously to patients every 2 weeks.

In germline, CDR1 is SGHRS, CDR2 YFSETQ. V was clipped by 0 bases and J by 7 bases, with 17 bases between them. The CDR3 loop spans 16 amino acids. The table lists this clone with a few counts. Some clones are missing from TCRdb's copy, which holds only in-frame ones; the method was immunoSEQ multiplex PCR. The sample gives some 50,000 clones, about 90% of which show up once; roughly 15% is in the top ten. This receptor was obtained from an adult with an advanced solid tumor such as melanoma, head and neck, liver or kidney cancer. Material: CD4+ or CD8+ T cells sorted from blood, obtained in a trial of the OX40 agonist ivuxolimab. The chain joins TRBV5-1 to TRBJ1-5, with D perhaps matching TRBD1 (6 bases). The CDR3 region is CASSLGSPGAEQPQHF. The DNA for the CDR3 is TGCGCCAGCAGCTTGGGTTCCCCAGGGGCGGAACAGCCCCAGCATTTT.